This TCR beta chain emerged from a study of cytomegalovirus exposure and HLA in healthy donors. Study-level points and caveats: A link between a missense DCLRE1C variant and TCR beta V- and J-gene trimming emerged from a later analysis. The authors listed around 150 TCR beta chains as cytomegalovirus-associated. In a later analysis, HLA-associated TCR beta chains were more clonally expanded than equally common others.

Per germline, CDR1 SGHNT and CDR2 YYREEE (reference sequence). CDR3 length equals 14 residues. The ends were cut back, 4 bases at V and 4 bases at J, with 15 bases in the middle. PCR primers comprised 60 Vbeta and 13 Jbeta primers. TCRdb's copy holds only in-frame clones and misses some; the assay was immunoSEQ multiplex PCR. The sample lists about 120,000 clones; roughly 9% were seen once. This clone was picked up a small number of times. Antigen specificity is unknown. The chain combines TRBV5-4 with TRBJ2-7; tentative D call: TRBD2 (7 bases). The receptor was derived from a woman between 40 and 55 years old in good health and CMV-seropositive. Sample: PBMCs. The DNA for the CDR3 is TGTGCCAGCAGCGCAAAGGGGGGGGGATACGAGCAGTACTTC. Its protein product is CASSAKGGGYEQYF.